This TCR beta chain emerged from a study of blood T cell repertoires in COVID-19. The CDR3 covers 16 residues. Per the germline V gene, CDR1 is MNHEY and CDR2 is SVGAGI. With 2 bases removed from V and 2 bases from J, the gap between germline ends came to 10 bases. Here immunoSEQ multiplex PCR was the method, and the copy in TCRdb shows in-frame clones only, minus some. The data show 250,000 to 300,000 clones, about 81% seen once. The source is a man aged 25-45 years with acute COVID-19. The sequenced sample was PBMCs or T cells enriched from blood (not recorded which). The chain carries TRBV6-5 and TRBJ2-6, with D unclear. CDR3 nucleotides: TGTGCCAGCAGTTACGGCAGAAACACTGGGGCCAACGTCCTGACTTTC. Protein product: CASSYGRNTGANVLTF.